This entry features one T cell receptor beta chain sequence. These data belong to a study of blood T cell repertoires in COVID-19. Study overall: The origin of the acute and convalescent COVID-19 samples was the United States, Italy and Spain. The cDNA or gDNA used as material had been derived from T cells, B-cell-depleted T cells, or PBMCs.

The assay was immunoSEQ multiplex PCR, and TCRdb's table has in-frame clones only and misses some. This table holds about 110,000 clones, roughly 82% found once. The TCR originated in a woman aged 55-70 years with acute or convalescent COVID-19. Material for sequencing was peripheral blood.

The CDR3 bases are TGTGCCAGCAGCTTGGTGGCGGGGGGTTTAAGGGCCACAGATACGCAGTATTTT. Translating gives CASSLVAGGLRATDTQYF. The chain recombines TRBV5-5 with TRBJ2-3; 8 positions match TRBD2. Germline values: CDR1 SGHKS, CDR2 YYEKEE (reference sequence). This CDR3 spans 18 amino acids. Losses at the gene ends were 0 bases for V and 2 bases for J; bases not matched to a gene: 11.